These 5 T cell receptor beta chains were all obtained from the same sample, sequenced in a study of beta chain features in type 1 diabetes. As every portion of the isolated RNA was reverse transcribed, the sequencing read expressed TCRB transcripts. TCRdb keeps only in-frame clones here, not all; method: immunoSEQ multiplex PCR. Of 150,000 to 200,000 clones listed, 9% to 10% are singletons. Sequences were obtained from central memory CD4+ T cells from blood. These receptors were collected from a woman under 30 in good health.

This clone was observed many times. The genes are TRBV15 and TRBJ1-2, with D perhaps matching TRBD1 (5 bases). Germline V CDR1 and CDR2: LNHNV, YYDKDF (reference sequence). Trimming removed 0 bases from V and 4 bases from J, with 6 bases in between. The CDR3 totals 13 residues. CDR3 coding DNA: TGTGCCACCAGCAGAGATCAGGGCTATGGCTACACCTTC. Its protein is CATSRDQGYGYTF.

This clone has only a few counts. At one end, the junction sequence differs from germline, possibly due to a read error. The chain carries TRBV9 and TRBJ1-1, with 8 bases that match TRBD1. This CDR3 comprises 12 residues. CDR1 SGDLS and CDR2 YYNGEE come from the germline V gene. The CDR3 here is CASSVGVEGQVF. The CDR3, as DNA: TGTGCCAGCAGCGTAGGTGTGGAGGGACAGGTCTTT.

This clone appeared a few times. The rearrangement joins TRBV28 to TRBJ2-1, with TRBD2 identical over 11 bases. CDR1 is MDHEN, CDR2 SYDVKM, per germline. The CDR3 sequence is 16 residues long. The V segment lost 7 bases and the J segment 0 bases; nucleotides outside the gene matches: 5. CDR3 amino acids: CASIPTSGSSYNEQFF. In DNA form, the CDR3 reads TGTGCCAGCATCCCCACTAGCGGGAGCTCCTACAATGAGCAGTTCTTC.

This clone turned up a few times. The chain links TRBV9 to TRBJ1-2; weak D call: TRBD1 (6 bases). Germline CDR1 and CDR2: SGDLS and YYNGEE. This CDR3 contains 14 residues. Trimming shortened V by 2 bases and J by 2 bases, and 10 bases separated the two germline ends. The CDR3 protein is CASSVSDRNYGYTF. In nucleotides, the CDR3 is TGTGCCAGCAGCGTGTCAGACAGGAACTATGGCTACACCTTC.

In this sample, this clone turned up a few times. The gene calls are TRBV29-1 and TRBJ2-3; D ambiguous. Looked up from germline, CDR1 is SQVTM and CDR2 is ANQGSEA. V dropped 6 bases and J dropped 6 bases, with 16 bases sitting between them. CDR3 length equals 13 residues. The CDR3 here is CSVEPTAADTQYF. The CDR3 DNA reads as TGCAGCGTAGAGCCTACAGCCGCCGATACGCAGTATTTT.